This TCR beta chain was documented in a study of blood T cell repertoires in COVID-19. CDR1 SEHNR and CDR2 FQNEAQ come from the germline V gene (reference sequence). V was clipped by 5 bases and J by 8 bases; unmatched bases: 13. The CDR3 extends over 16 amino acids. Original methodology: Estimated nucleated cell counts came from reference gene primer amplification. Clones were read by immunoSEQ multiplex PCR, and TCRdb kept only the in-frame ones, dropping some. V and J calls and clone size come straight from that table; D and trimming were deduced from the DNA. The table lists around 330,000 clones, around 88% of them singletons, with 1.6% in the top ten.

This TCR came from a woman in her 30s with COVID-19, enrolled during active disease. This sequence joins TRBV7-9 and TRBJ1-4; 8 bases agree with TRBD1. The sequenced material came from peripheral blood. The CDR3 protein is CASSALDRGRLEKLFF. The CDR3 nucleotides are TGTGCCAGCAGCGCGTTAGACAGGGGACGATTAGAAAAACTGTTTTTT.